A selection of T cell receptor beta chains follows, all from one sample in a study of vaccination and CD4 T cells after COVID-19. MiXCR, run by TCRdb on the PCR reads, gives a single entry per CDR3 protein. The table includes 20,000 to 25,000 distinct CDR3 sequences, under 40% detected once. Their antigens remain unidentified. The material sequenced was CD4+ T cells from blood, cultured in vitro, taken about 7 months after SARS-CoV-2 vaccination. The receptors shown here come from a human donor who had recovered from COVID-19. The CDR3 runs from the conserved cysteine through the conserved F or W. A D gene is named only where the DNA matches it firmly. Expanded clones are given a class, and other clones once, few, many or no size at all.

TRBV28	NA	TRBJ2-5	NA	TGTGCCAGCAGTCCCGGTACTCTCAGGACAGCCCAAGAGACCCAGTACTTC	CASSPGTLRTAQETQYF
TRBV28	NA	TRBJ1-5	NA	TGTGCCAGCAGGGAAGCCGAATGGCCCCAGCATTTT	CASREAEWPQHF
TRBV19	NA	TRBJ2-1	NA	TGTGCCAGTAGTCCGCGGATGGGGGAGCAGTTCTTC	CASSPRMGEQFF
TRBV7-6	few	TRBJ2-5	NA	TGTGCCAGCAGCTTATATGGCCAGGAGACCCAGTACTTC	CASSLYGQETQYF
TRBV20-1	few	TRBJ2-1	TRBD2	TGCAGTGCTAGATCCCCAGCGGGAGACATCTACAATGAGCAGTTCTTC	CSARSPAGDIYNEQFF
TRBV7-6	few	TRBJ1-1	NA	TGTGCCAGCAGCCCAAGGATGAACACTGAAGCTTTCTTT	CASSPRMNTEAFF
TRBV7-8	NA	TRBJ1-5	NA	TGTGCCAGCAGCTTAGGATCGCAGACCAATCAGCCCCAGCATTTT	CASSLGSQTNQPQHF
TRBV6-1	few	TRBJ2-7	TRBD2	TGTGCCAGCAGACGAGGGATAGCGGGAGGGCCCTACGAGCAGTACTTC	CASRRGIAGGPYEQYF
TRBV20-1	NA	TRBJ2-5	TRBD2	TGCAGTGCTAGAGATTTAGCGGGCCAAGAGACCCAGTACTTC	CSARDLAGQETQYF
TRBV5-4	NA	TRBJ2-5	TRBD2	TGTGCCAGCAGCGATAAGACTAGCGGGAGAGGCGAGACCCAGTACTTC	CASSDKTSGRGETQYF
TRBV20-1	few	TRBJ2-3	TRBD2	TGCAGTGCGTGGACTAGCGGGTCTCCCCATACGCAGTATTTT	CSAWTSGSPHTQYF
TRBV27	NA	TRBJ2-5	TRBD2	TGTGCCAGCAGTGGCTACGTCCGGGACGGCGGGGGAGAGACCCAGTACTTC	CASSGYVRDGGGETQYF
TRBV20-1	few	TRBJ1-5	TRBD1	TGCAGTGCTCGGGACAGGGAACTGTTTAAGCCCCAGCATTTT	CSARDRELFKPQHF
TRBV6-5	NA	TRBJ1-2	TRBD1	TGTGCCAGCAGTTACAGGAGGACAGGGGGGGCCTATGGCTACACCTTC	CASSYRRTGGAYGYTF
TRBV7-9	few	TRBJ2-1	NA	TGTGCCAGCAGCTTATTAGGGGGATGGCGCGATGAGCAGTTCTTC	CASSLLGGWRDEQFF
TRBV7-3	NA	TRBJ2-1	NA	TGTGCCAGCAGCTTGGGAATAACTAGATCCCATGAGCAGTTCTTC	CASSLGITRSHEQFF
TRBV7-9	NA	TRBJ2-7	NA	TGTGCCAGCAGCTTAGTCTGGAGTAGCTCCTACGAGCAGTACTTC	CASSLVWSSSYEQYF
TRBV18	NA	TRBJ1-1	TRBD1	TGTGCCAGCTCACCACAGGCAGGGGGCGCTCCTAGTGAAGCTTTCTTT	CASSPQAGGAPSEAFF
TRBV20-1	medium-sized	TRBJ2-1	NA	TGCAGTGCTAGGAGGACCTTCGGTGAGCAGTTCTTC	CSARRTFGEQFF
TRBV6-1	NA	TRBJ1-5	NA	TGTGCCAGCAGGGGGGGCGGAGCCCCCAGTCAGCCCCAGCATTTT	CASRGGGAPSQPQHF
TRBV6-4	NA	TRBJ1-6	NA	TGTGCCAGCAGTGGGGAATCCCGGCCTAATTCACCCCTCCACTTT	CASSGESRPNSPLHF
TRBV29-1	few	TRBJ1-5	NA	TGCAGCGCCGATTGGAGGGATCAGCCCCAGCATTTT	CSADWRDQPQHF
TRBV28	NA	TRBJ2-5	TRBD2	TGTGCCAGCAGTGTCCGCGGGGGTACGGTGGAGACCCAGTACTTC	CASSVRGGTVETQYF
TRBV7-6	NA	TRBJ2-5	TRBD1	TGTGCCAGCAGCTGGGCAGGGGGCCCAGAGACCCAGTACTTC	CASSWAGGPETQYF